Presented here are 14 T cell receptor beta chains from one specimen sequenced in a study of radiation and T cells in renal cell carcinoma. Assay used: immunoSEQ multiplex PCR; TCRdb lists only in-frame clones, some missing. Of approximately 150,000 clones listed, 83% are singletons. Time point denoted: baseline pretreatment blood. Stated treatment: 15 Gy SBRT to primary tumor, nephrectomy 4 weeks later. Material: blood, obtained from a patient whose treatment included radiotherapy and nephrectomy. These TCRs come from a woman in her 50s with renal cell carcinoma.

The chain links TRBV7-2 to TRBJ2-1; 7 nucleotides align to TRBD2. Germline-derived CDR1 and CDR2 are SGHTA and FQGNSA. Losses at the gene ends were 5 bases for V and 3 bases for J; bases not matched to a gene: 7. This CDR3 comprises 15 residues. The CDR3 protein is CASSPTRESYNEQFF. DNA for the CDR3: TGTGCCAGCAGCCCCACGCGGGAGAGCTACAATGAGCAGTTCTTC.

The rearrangement links TRBV30 to TRBJ2-6; tentatively, D is TRBD2 (5 bases). This CDR3 region has 18 residues. In germline, CDR1 is GTSNPN, CDR2 SVGIG (reference sequence). With 2 bases removed from V and 0 bases from J, the gap between germline ends came to 17 bases. The CDR3 loop is CAWSLAGNILSGANVLTF. The CDR3, as DNA: TGTGCCTGGAGTCTAGCCGGAAACATACTCTCTGGGGCCAACGTCCTGACTTTC.

V is TRBV4-2 and J is TRBJ1-4; D is perhaps TRBD1 (5 bases). This CDR3 region has 15 residues. Per the germline V gene, CDR1 is LGHNA and CDR2 is YNFKEQ. Trimming removed 0 bases from V and 5 bases from J, with 10 bases in between. CDR3 sequence reads: CASSQEGTENEKLFF. The CDR3 DNA reads TGTGCCAGCAGCCAAGAGGGGACGGAGAATGAAAAACTGTTTTTT.

The chain uses TRBV9 and TRBJ1-1; D may be TRBD1 (6 bases). Germline V gene data show CDR1 as SGDLS and CDR2 as YYNGEE. V lost 0 bases to trimming and J lost 4 bases, with 13 bases between them. The CDR3 has 15 amino acids. In DNA form, the CDR3 reads TGTGCCAGCAGCGTAGACGGGGGCATCAGCACTGAAGCTTTCTTT. Amino acid sequence: CASSVDGGISTEAFF.

The rearrangement uses TRBV13 and TRBJ1-1; no reliable D call. The germline V and J ends were trimmed by 5 bases and 1 base, with 8 bases remaining between them. Germline lookup yields CDR1 PRHDT and CDR2 FYEKMQ (reference sequence). The CDR3 spans 13 residues. The CDR3 is CASSQRQNTEAFF. The CDR3 nucleotides read TGTGCCAGCAGCCAACGACAGAACACTGAAGCTTTCTTT.

The rearrangement links TRBV6-5 to TRBJ2-2; D might be TRBD2 (6 bases). Germline values: CDR1 MNHEY, CDR2 SVGAGI. CDR3 length: 16 residues. V gave up 0 bases and J gave up 0 bases, with 8 bases separating them. The CDR3 bases are TGTGCCAGCAGTTACTCGGGGGGTGCGAACACCGGGGAGCTGTTTTTT. Its protein is CASSYSGGANTGELFF.

In the case of this clone: Sequence at one end of the junction differs from germline and may be a read error. The rearrangement joins TRBV25-1 to TRBJ2-3, with D unresolved. This CDR3 contains 13 residues. CDR1 is MGHDK and CDR2 is SYGVNS in the germline V gene. CDR3 sequence reads: CASSEYQTTDLGF. The CDR3, as DNA: TGTGCCAGCAGTGAATACCAGACAACCGACCTTGGTTTT.

The chain uses TRBV15 and TRBJ1-4; D unresolved. Trimming took 0 bases from V and 3 from J, leaving 8 bases between them. In germline, CDR1 is LNHNV, CDR2 YYDKDF (reference sequence). There are 15 residues in the CDR3. The CDR3 is CATSRDLGSNEKLFF. The CDR3 bases are TGTGCCACCAGCAGAGATTTGGGGTCTAATGAAAAACTGTTTTTT.

The chain combines TRBV18 with TRBJ1-6; D is perhaps TRBD1 (5 bases). CDR3 length equals 15 residues. The germline CDR1 and CDR2 sequences are KGHSH and LQKENI. V was cut by 5 bases and J by 10 bases, with 18 bases left in between. The CDR3 sequence: CASSAGTDRGSPLHF. CDR3 in DNA: TGTGCCAGCTCAGCCGGGACGGATCGTGGGTCACCCCTCCACTTT.

The sample holds one count of this clone. The genes are TRBV27 and TRBJ2-5, with a tentative D call TRBD2 (6 bases). The CDR3 has 13 amino acids. V was shortened by 5 bases and J by 5 bases, with 12 bases between the two germline ends. The germline CDR1 and CDR2 sequences are MNHEY and SMNVEV (reference sequence). The CDR3 nucleotides are TGTGCCAGCAGTCCACGGGACTTCGAGACCCAGTACTTC. Its translation: CASSPRDFETQYF.

This clone occurred once. The chain links TRBV4-2 to TRBJ1-3, with D possibly being TRBD1 (5 bases). V dropped 1 base and J dropped 3 bases, with 13 bases sitting between them. CDR1 LGHNA and CDR2 YNFKEQ come from the germline V gene. The CDR3 length is 16 residues. Here the CDR3 DNA reads TGTGCCAGCAGCCAAGTTCATGGGGCGAGTGGAAACACCATATATTTT. Translating gives CASSQVHGASGNTIYF.

This rearrangement joins TRBV6-6 to TRBJ2-5; unclear D gene. CDR1 and CDR2 from the germline V gene are MNHNY and SVGAGI (reference sequence). Trimming removed 6 bases from V and 5 bases from J, with 7 bases in between. This CDR3 is built from 11 residues. The CDR3 DNA reads TGTGCCAGCAGCCAAGCGGAGACCCAGTACTTC. Translated, it gives CASSQAETQYF.

This rearrangement joins TRBV7-2 to TRBJ2-7; D might be TRBD1 (6 bases). The germline gives CDR1 SGHTA, CDR2 FQGNSA. V dropped 0 bases and J dropped 6 bases, with 12 bases sitting between them. This CDR3 has 14 residues. This CDR3 reads CASSLAAGAAEQYF. CDR3 nucleotides: TGTGCCAGCAGCTTAGCGGCAGGGGCAGCCGAGCAGTACTTC.

The V and J genes are TRBV2 and TRBJ2-7; 14 nucleotides agree with TRBD2. The CDR3 length is 15 residues. CDR1 SNHLY and CDR2 FYNNEI come from the germline V gene. Germline trimming cut 3 bases from V and 2 bases from J; bases unmatched to any gene: 0. DNA for the CDR3: TGTGCCAGCAGTGAGACTAGCGGGGGGGCCTACGAGCAGTACTTC. Encoded protein: CASSETSGGAYEQYF. Filled out from reference TRBV2 and TRBJ2-7, the complete variable domain reads EPEVTQTPSHQVTQMGQEVILRCVPISNHLYFYWYRQILGQKVEFLVSFYNNEISEKSEIFDDQFSVERPDGSNFTLKIRSTKLEDSAMYFCASSETSGGAYEQYFGPGTRLTVT.